These T cell receptor beta chains were read from a single sample in a study of human T cells and chemical hapten exposure. TCRdb fed the RACE reads into MiXCR, producing one record per CDR3 protein. The sample includes approximately 86,000 distinct CDR3 sequences, under 13% seen only once; the top ten take 0.8% to 1.2%. The sample in question was whole blood, obtained in connection with sensitization to the hapten diphenylcyclopropenone (DPC). These receptors were obtained from a woman aged 25 to 39 with alopecia areata. Some clones in this sample may be carry-over from other donors' samples. Each CDR3 is given with its conserved first and last residue. The D gene is left open where the match is weak. Only part of the rows carry a size: once, few, many, or a class if the clone is expanded.

CASIMGTTYNSPLHF	TGTGCCAGCATCATGGGGACAACCTATAATTCACCCCTCCACTTT	-	TRBV28	TRBJ1-6	-
CASSLAVDLGTQYF	TGTGCCAGCAGCTTAGCGGTAGATTTGGGGACCCAGTACTTC	-	TRBV7-9	TRBJ2-5	-
CASSQDRGLAGGEQFF	TGCGCCAGCAGCCAAGATAGAGGATTAGCGGGAGGAGAGCAGTTCTTC	TRBD2	TRBV4-3	TRBJ2-1	many
CASSFVGNSADTQYF	TGTGCCAGCAGCTTCGTGGGGAATAGCGCAGATACGCAGTATTTT	-	TRBV7-2	TRBJ2-3	many
CASSPRDRGGNSPLHF	TGTGCCAGCTCACCACGCGACAGGGGTGGCAATTCACCCCTCCACTTT	TRBD1	TRBV18	TRBJ1-6	many
CSASAEAGTSGTQYF	TGCAGTGCTAGCGCTGAGGCGGGCACGTCAGGGACCCAGTACTTC	-	TRBV20-1	TRBJ2-5	many
CASSLRTGSTNSPLHF	TGTGCCAGCAGCCTCCGGACAGGGAGTACGAATTCACCCCTCCACTTT	TRBD1	TRBV3-1	TRBJ1-6	-
CASSLFRGERVPQFF	TGTGCCAGCAGCTTATTCCGAGGAGAGAGGGTACCGCAGTTCTTC	-	TRBV11-2	TRBJ2-1	many
CASSEGFAQYF	TGTGCCAGCAGTGAGGGGTTTGCGCAGTATTTT	-	TRBV2	TRBJ2-3	-
CASSSPGHLNTEAFF	TGTGCCAGCAGTTCCCCCGGACACCTGAACACTGAAGCTTTCTTT	-	TRBV27	TRBJ1-1	many
CASSLARLAGGNEQYF	TGTGCCAGCAGCTTAGCTCGGCTAGCGGGAGGCAACGAGCAGTACTTC	TRBD2	TRBV7-2	TRBJ2-7	-
CSARRAGGSGLGNQPQHF	TGCAGTGCTAGACGGGCAGGGGGCAGTGGATTAGGCAATCAGCCCCAGCATTTT	TRBD1	TRBV20-1	TRBJ1-5	many
CASSLVYWNSQQDTQYF	TGTGCCAGCAGCTTAGTTTACTGGAATTCCCAACAAGACACCCAGTACTTC	-	TRBV7-9	TRBJ2-5	many
CAWRTGRNEQFF	TGTGCCTGGAGAACGGGGCGCAATGAGCAGTTCTTC	-	TRBV30	TRBJ2-1	-
CASSARDGTNEKLFF	TGTGCCAGCAGCGCGCGGGACGGGACTAATGAAAAACTGTTTTTT	-	TRBV7-9	TRBJ1-4	many
CASSSTGEQPQHF	TGTGCCAGCAGTTCAACAGGGGAGCAGCCCCAGCATTTT	TRBD1	TRBV28	TRBJ1-5	-
CASNGAWLAGTDTQYF	TGTGCCAGCAATGGCGCGTGGCTAGCGGGCACAGATACGCAGTATTTT	TRBD2	TRBV2	TRBJ2-3	few
CASSVVGGNEQYF	TGTGCCAGCAGCGTAGTTGGAGGGAACGAGCAGTACTTC	-	TRBV9	TRBJ2-7	few
CASSPTPGESNQPQHF	TGTGCCAGCAGCCCTACGCCCGGGGAGAGCAATCAGCCCCAGCATTTT	-	TRBV6-2/TRBV6-3	TRBJ1-5	many
CASRDRHTGLTNEQFF	TGTGCCAGTAGGGACCGGCATACAGGACTAACTAACGAGCAGTTCTTC	-	TRBV19	TRBJ2-1	many
CASSQDEGNTDTQYF	TGTGCCAGCAGCCAAGATGAGGGGAACACAGATACGCAGTATTTT	-	TRBV3-1	TRBJ2-3	many
CASSPLVGETQYF	TGTGCCAGCAGCCCCCTTGTGGGAGAGACCCAGTACTTC	-	TRBV4-2	TRBJ2-5	few
CASSPHPAGGGPGELFF	TGTGCCAGCAGCCCCCATCCGGCAGGGGGGGGGCCCGGGGAGCTGTTTTTT	-	TRBV7-2	TRBJ2-2	many
CASSPDTGNTGELFF	TGTGCCAGCAGCCCAGATACAGGGAACACCGGGGAGCTGTTTTTT	-	TRBV4-2	TRBJ2-2	few
CSARDLGSVKPGELFF	TGCAGTGCTAGAGATCTGGGTAGCGTAAAACCCGGGGAGCTGTTTTTT	-	TRBV20-1	TRBJ2-2	many
CASSGVYEQFF	TGTGCCAGCAGTGGGGTTTATGAGCAGTTCTTC	-	TRBV2	TRBJ2-1	-
CASSYSFWLNTEAFF	TGTGCCAGCAGTTACTCGTTTTGGCTGAACACTGAAGCTTTCTTT	-	TRBV6-5	TRBJ1-1	-
CAWSMMEENQPQHF	TGTGCCTGGAGTATGATGGAGGAAAATCAGCCCCAGCATTTT	-	TRBV30	TRBJ1-5	many
CASSYGTGETGELFF	TGTGCCAGCAGTTACGGGACAGGGGAAACCGGGGAGCTGTTTTTT	TRBD1	TRBV6-5	TRBJ2-2	few
CASTLGGEGQPQHF	TGTGCCAGCACCCTTGGGGGAGAGGGTCAGCCCCAGCATTTT	-	TRBV28	TRBJ1-5	many
CACLPVENTEAFF	TGTGCCTGCCTCCCGGTCGAAAACACTGAAGCTTTCTTT	-	TRBV30	TRBJ1-1	many
CASSQDTGFYGYTF	TGTGCCAGCAGCCAAGATACAGGATTCTATGGCTACACCTTC	-	TRBV3-1	TRBJ1-2	few
CSARASEFTDTQYF	TGCAGTGCTAGGGCTAGCGAATTCACAGATACGCAGTATTTT	-	TRBV20-1	TRBJ2-3	many
CASRVPGLAGGKDNEQFF	TGTGCCAGCAGGGTTCCGGGACTAGCGGGGGGAAAGGACAATGAGCAGTTCTTC	TRBD2	TRBV28	TRBJ2-1	many
CASKGTGSGANVLTF	TGTGCCAGCAAAGGGACAGGGTCCGGGGCCAACGTCCTGACTTTC	TRBD1	TRBV6-5	TRBJ2-6	-
CSARDLTGAGTDTQYF	TGCAGTGCTAGAGATCTTACAGGGGCAGGCACAGATACGCAGTATTTT	TRBD1	TRBV20-1	TRBJ2-3	many
CASGMDRGRRLYNEQFF	TGTGCCAGCGGAATGGACAGGGGCCGAAGACTTTACAATGAGCAGTTCTTC	TRBD1	TRBV28	TRBJ2-1	few
CAIRSSSYNEQFF	TGTGCCATCCGGTCCAGCTCCTACAATGAGCAGTTCTTC	-	TRBV2	TRBJ2-1	many
CSASAAAEARDTQYF	TGCAGTGCTAGCGCCGCCGCGGAGGCCCGGGATACGCAGTATTTT	-	TRBV20-1	TRBJ2-3	many
CSVSGGASSNTEAFF	TGCAGCGTATCCGGGGGCGCATCATCGAACACTGAAGCTTTCTTT	-	TRBV29-1	TRBJ1-1	many
CASSYSRAGANVLTF	TGTGCCAGCAGTTATTCGAGGGCTGGGGCCAACGTCCTGACTTTC	-	TRBV6-2/TRBV6-3	TRBJ2-6	many
CASSPLGQSDGYTF	TGTGCCAGCAGCCCACTCGGACAGTCGGATGGCTACACCTTC	-	TRBV11-2	TRBJ1-2	once
CASSQDWRTANTGELFF	TGTGCCAGCAGCCAAGATTGGCGGACAGCGAACACCGGGGAGCTGTTTTTT	-	TRBV14	TRBJ2-2	few
CASSVSQRSTDTQYF	TGTGCCAGCAGCGTTTCCCAGCGGAGCACAGATACGCAGTATTTT	-	TRBV9	TRBJ2-3	-
CASGGTSGLYEQYF	TGTGCCAGCGGCGGGACTAGCGGGCTGTACGAGCAGTACTTC	TRBD2	TRBV6-2/TRBV6-3	TRBJ2-7	-
CASKTGNEYNSPLHF	TGCGCCAGCAAGACAGGGAATGAGTATAATTCACCCCTCCACTTT	TRBD1	TRBV5-1	TRBJ1-6	few
CATQWGRETQYF	TGTGCCACCCAGTGGGGGCGGGAGACCCAGTACTTC	-	TRBV6-5	TRBJ2-5	-
CSAEGRQYF	TGCAGTGCGGAGGGGAGACAGTATTTT	-	TRBV20-1	TRBJ2-3	many
CASSPLGGIQYF	TGCGCCAGCAGCCCCTTAGGGGGCATTCAGTACTTC	-	TRBV5-1	TRBJ2-4	-